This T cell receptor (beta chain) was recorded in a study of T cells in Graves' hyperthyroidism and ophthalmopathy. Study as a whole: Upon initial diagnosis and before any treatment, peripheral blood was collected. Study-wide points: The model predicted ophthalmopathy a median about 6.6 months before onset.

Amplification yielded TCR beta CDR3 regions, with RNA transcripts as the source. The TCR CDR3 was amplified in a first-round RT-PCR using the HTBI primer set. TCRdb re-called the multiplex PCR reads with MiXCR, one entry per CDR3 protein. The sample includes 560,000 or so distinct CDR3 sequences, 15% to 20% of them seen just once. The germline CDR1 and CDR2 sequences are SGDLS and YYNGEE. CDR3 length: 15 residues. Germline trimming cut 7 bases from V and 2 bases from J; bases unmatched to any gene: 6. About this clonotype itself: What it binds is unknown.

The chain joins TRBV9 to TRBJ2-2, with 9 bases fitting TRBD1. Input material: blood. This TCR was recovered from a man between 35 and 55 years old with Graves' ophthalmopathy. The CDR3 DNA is TGTGCCAGCGGTTGGACAGGGGCCAACACCGGGGAGCTGTTTTTT. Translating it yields CASGWTGANTGELFF.